The clone carrying this T cell receptor beta chain appeared a few times. Participants were aged about 18 to 100 years from more than 20 US areas. For recovered donors of Cohort 3, there were two negative PCRs, clearance, or symptom resolution. This sample was included in a study of blood T cell repertoires in COVID-19. Across the study: Collection of acute and convalescent COVID-19 samples took place in the United States, Italy and Spain.

The data were produced by immunoSEQ multiplex PCR, yet TCRdb's version contains in-frame clones alone and is incomplete. Of hundreds of thousands of clones listed, about 82% are singletons. In germline, CDR1 is LGHDT, CDR2 YNNKEL (reference sequence). CDR3 length equals 16 residues. V was clipped by 1 base and J by 3 bases; unmatched bases: 8. The V call is TRBV3-1 (or the pseudogene TRBV3-2), the J call TRBJ1-1; 7 nucleotides match TRBD1. This TCR was sampled from a woman aged 50 to 65 who had recovered from COVID-19. The sample was PBMCs or T cells enriched from blood (not recorded which). The CDR3: CASSQAGIRGDTEAFF. CDR3 nucleotide sequence: TGTGCCAGCAGCCAAGCAGGGATCAGGGGGGACACTGAAGCTTTCTTT.